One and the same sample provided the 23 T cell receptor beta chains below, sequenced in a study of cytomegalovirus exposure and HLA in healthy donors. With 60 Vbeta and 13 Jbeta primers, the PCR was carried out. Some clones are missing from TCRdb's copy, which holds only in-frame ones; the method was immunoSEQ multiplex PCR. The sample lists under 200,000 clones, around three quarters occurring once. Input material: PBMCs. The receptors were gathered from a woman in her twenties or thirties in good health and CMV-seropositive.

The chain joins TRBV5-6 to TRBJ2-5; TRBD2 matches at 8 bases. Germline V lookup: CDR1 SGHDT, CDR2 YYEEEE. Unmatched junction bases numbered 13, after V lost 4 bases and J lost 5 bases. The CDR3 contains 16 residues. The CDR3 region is CASSRALIGTRETQYF. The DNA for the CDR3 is TGTGCCAGCAGCCGAGCACTGATAGGGACTAGGGAGACCCAGTACTTC.

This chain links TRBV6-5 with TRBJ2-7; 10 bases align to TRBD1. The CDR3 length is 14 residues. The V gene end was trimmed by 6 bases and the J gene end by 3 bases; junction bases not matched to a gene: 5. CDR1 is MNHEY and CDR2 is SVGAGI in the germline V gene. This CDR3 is CASRMTGGIYEQYF. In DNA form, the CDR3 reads TGTGCCAGCAGGATGACAGGGGGCATCTACGAGCAGTACTTC.

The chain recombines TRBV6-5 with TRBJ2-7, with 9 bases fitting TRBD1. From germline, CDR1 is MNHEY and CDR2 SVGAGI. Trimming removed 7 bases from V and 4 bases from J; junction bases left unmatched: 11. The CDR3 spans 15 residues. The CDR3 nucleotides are TGTGCCAGCACCCCTCGTTGGGACAGGGAGTACGAGCAGTACTTC. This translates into CASTPRWDREYEQYF.

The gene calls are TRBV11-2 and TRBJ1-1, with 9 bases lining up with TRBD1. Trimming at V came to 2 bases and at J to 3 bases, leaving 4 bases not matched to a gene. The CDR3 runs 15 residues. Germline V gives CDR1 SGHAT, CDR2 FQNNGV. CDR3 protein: CASSLTGGWDTEAFF. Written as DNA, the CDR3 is TGTGCCAGCAGCTTAACAGGGGGCTGGGACACTGAAGCTTTCTTT. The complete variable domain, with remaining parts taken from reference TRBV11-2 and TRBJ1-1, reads EAGVAQSPRYKIIEKRQSVAFWCNPISGHATLYWYQQILGQGPKLLIQFQNNGVVDDSQLPKDRFSAERLKGVDSTLKIQPAKLEDSAVYLCASSLTGGWDTEAFFGQGTRLTVV.

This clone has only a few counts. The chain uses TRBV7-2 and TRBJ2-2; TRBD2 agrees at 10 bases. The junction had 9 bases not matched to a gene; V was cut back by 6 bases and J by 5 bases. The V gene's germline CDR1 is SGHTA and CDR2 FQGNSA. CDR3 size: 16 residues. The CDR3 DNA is TGTGCCAGCAGGGAGCGGGAGGGCCGGTGGACCGGGGAGCTGTTTTTT. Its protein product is CASREREGRWTGELFF.

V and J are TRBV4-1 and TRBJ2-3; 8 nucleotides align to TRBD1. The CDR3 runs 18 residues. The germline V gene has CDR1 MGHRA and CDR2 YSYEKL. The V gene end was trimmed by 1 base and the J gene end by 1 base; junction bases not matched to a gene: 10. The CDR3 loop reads CASSQVPQGALGTDTQYF. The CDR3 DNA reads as TGCGCCAGCAGCCAAGTCCCCCAGGGGGCGCTGGGCACAGATACGCAGTATTTT.

CDR3 amino acids: CASSPGVGNEQFF. The CDR3, as DNA: TGTGCCAGCTCCCCGGGGGTCGGCAATGAGCAGTTCTTC. This chain connects TRBV7-9 to TRBJ2-1; D is perhaps TRBD2 (6 bases). Germline loops: CDR1 SEHNR, CDR2 FQNEAQ (reference sequence). The CDR3 is 13 amino acids. Trimming removed 8 bases at V and 6 bases at J, with 14 bases between.

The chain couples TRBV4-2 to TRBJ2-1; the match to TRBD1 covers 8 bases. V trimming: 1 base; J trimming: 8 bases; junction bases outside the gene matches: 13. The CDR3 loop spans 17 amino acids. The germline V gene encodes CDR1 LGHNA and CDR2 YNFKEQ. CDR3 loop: CASSQGPGQDATHEQFF. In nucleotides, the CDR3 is TGTGCCAGCAGCCAAGGACCGGGACAGGACGCGACCCATGAGCAGTTCTTC.

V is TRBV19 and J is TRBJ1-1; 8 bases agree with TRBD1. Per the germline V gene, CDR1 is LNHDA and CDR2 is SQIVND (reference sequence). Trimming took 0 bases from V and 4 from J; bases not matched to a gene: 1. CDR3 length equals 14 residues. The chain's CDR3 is CASSIDTGGTEAFF. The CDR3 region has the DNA TGTGCCAGTAGTATAGATACAGGGGGCACTGAAGCTTTCTTT.

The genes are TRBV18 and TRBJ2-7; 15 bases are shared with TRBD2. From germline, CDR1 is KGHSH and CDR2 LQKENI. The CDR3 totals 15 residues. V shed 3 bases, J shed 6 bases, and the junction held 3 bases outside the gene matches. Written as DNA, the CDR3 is TGTGCCAGCTCACCTCGGACTAGCGGGGGGGCCGAGCAGTACTTC. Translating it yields CASSPRTSGGAEQYF.

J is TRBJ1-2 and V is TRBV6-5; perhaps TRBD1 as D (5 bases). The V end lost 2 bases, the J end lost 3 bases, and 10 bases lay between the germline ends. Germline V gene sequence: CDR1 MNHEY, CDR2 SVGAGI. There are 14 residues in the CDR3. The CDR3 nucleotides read TGTGCCAGCAGTTACCGGGGGAGGGACTATGGCTACACCTTC. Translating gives CASSYRGRDYGYTF.

The CDR3 loop is CASSSLQGADEQFF. In DNA form, the CDR3 reads TGTGCCAGCAGTTCTCTCCAAGGGGCGGATGAGCAGTTCTTC. The V and J genes are TRBV27 and TRBJ2-1, with D maybe TRBD1 (5 bases). There are 14 residues in the CDR3. V was cut by 4 bases and J by 8 bases, with 15 bases left in between. CDR1 and CDR2 from the germline V gene are MNHEY and SMNVEV (reference sequence).

The CDR3 loop reads CASSLPGEAYEQYF. The CDR3 coding sequence is TGTGCCAGCAGCTTACCCGGCGAGGCCTACGAGCAGTACTTC. V and J are TRBV7-2 and TRBJ2-7; D remains unclear. Germline CDR1 SGHTA, CDR2 FQGNSA. The CDR3 covers 14 residues. V was shortened by 2 bases and J by 2 bases, with 10 bases between the two germline ends.

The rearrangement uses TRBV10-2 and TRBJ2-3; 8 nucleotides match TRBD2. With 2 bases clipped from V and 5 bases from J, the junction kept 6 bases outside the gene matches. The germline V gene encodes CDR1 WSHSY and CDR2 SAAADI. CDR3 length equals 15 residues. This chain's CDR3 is CASSEPRGGQDTQYF. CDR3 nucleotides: TGCGCCAGCAGTGAGCCCCGGGGGGGCCAAGATACGCAGTATTTT.

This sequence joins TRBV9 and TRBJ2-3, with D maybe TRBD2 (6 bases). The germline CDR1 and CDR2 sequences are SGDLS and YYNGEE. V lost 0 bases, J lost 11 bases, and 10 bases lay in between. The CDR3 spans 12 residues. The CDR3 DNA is TGTGCCAGCAGCGTAGTGGACGGGAGGCAGTATTTT. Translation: CASSVVDGRQYF.

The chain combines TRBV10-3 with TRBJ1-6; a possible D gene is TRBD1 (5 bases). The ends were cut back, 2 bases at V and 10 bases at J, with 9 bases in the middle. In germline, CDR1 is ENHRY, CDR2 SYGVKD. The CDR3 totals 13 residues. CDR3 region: CAISEQGWSPLHF. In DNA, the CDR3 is TGTGCCATCAGTGAGCAGGGTTGGTCACCCCTCCACTTT.

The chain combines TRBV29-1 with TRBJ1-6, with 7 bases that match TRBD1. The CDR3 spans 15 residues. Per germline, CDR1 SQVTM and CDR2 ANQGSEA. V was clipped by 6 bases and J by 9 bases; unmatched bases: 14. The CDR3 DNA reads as TGCAGCGTGGCTACAGAGGGGGCGGAAGCTTCACCCCTCCACTTT. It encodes CSVATEGAEASPLHF.

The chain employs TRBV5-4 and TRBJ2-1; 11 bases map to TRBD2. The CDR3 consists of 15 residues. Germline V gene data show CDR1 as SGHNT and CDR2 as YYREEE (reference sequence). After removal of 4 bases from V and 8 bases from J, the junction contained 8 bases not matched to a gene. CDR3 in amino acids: CASSPGTSGRDEQFF. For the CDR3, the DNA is TGTGCCAGCAGCCCCGGGACTAGCGGCCGAGATGAGCAGTTCTTC.

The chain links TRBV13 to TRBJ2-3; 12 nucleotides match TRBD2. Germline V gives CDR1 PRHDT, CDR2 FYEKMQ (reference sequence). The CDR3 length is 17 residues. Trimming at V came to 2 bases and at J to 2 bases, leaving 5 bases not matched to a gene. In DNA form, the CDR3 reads TGTGCCAGCAGCTTATTACTAGCGGGGGGCCCCACAGATACGCAGTATTTT. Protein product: CASSLLLAGGPTDTQYF.

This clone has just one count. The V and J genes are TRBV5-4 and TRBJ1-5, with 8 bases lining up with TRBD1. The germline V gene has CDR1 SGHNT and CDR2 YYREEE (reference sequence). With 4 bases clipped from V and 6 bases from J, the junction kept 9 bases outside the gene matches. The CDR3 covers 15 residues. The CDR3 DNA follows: TGTGCCAGCAGCGCTTGGGCAGGGGGCCGTCAGCCCCAGCATTTT. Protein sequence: CASSAWAGGRQPQHF.

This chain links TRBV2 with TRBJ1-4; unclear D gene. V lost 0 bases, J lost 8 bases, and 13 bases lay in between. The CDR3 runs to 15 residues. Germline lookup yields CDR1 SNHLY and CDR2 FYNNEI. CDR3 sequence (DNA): TGTGCCAGCAGTGAAGCGAGGTTGGTCGGGGAAAAACTGTTTTTT. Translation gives CASSEARLVGEKLFF. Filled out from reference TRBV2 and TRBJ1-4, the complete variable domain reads EPEVTQTPSHQVTQMGQEVILRCVPISNHLYFYWYRQILGQKVEFLVSFYNNEISEKSEIFDDQFSVERPDGSNFTLKIRSTKLEDSAMYFCASSEARLVGEKLFFGSGTQLSVL.

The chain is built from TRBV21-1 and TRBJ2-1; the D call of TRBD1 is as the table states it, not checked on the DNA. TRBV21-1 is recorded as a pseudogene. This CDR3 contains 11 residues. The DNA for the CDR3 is TGTGCCACCGGACAGATCGCTGAGCAGTTCTTC. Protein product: CATGQIAEQFF.

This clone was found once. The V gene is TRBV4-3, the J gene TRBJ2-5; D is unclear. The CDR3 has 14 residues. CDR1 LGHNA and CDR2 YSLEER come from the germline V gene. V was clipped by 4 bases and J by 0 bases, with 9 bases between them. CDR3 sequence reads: CASSPEEYQETQYF. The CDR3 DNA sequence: TGCGCCAGCAGCCCTGAGGAGTACCAAGAGACCCAGTACTTC.